The next 12 T cell receptor beta chains were all read from a single sample in a study of blood T cells in healthy people across ages. A sample-barcoded 5' primer and a J-beta primer mix were used in a second PCR of roughly 7 to 12 cycles. TCRdb passed the 5' RACE reads through MiXCR, listing each CDR3 protein once. The profile shows 850,000 to 950,000 distinct CDR3 sequences, roughly 26% of them singletons. Sequencing was carried out using blood. All receptors come from a woman of 80 years or more in good health.

This clonotype was counted between two and nine times. The CDR3 DNA reads as TGCAGCGTTGAAGTATGGGAGAGCTCCTACAATGAGCAGTTCTTC. Translating gives CSVEVWESSYNEQFF. This sequence joins TRBV29-1 and TRBJ2-1, with a tentative D call TRBD2 (5 bases). Per germline, CDR1 SQVTM and CDR2 ANQGSEA. Trimming removed 1 base at V and 0 bases at J, with 10 bases between. There are 15 residues in the CDR3.

The gene calls are TRBV6-1 and TRBJ1-3, with 9 bases that match TRBD1. V gave up 4 bases and J gave up 8 bases; unmatched junction bases: 9. The CDR3 loop spans 15 amino acids. Germline-derived CDR1 and CDR2 are MNHNS and SASEGT. The CDR3: CASSGPGQGWDTIYF. Here the CDR3 DNA reads TGTGCCAGCAGTGGTCCCGGACAGGGGTGGGACACCATATATTTT.

The chain carries TRBV18 and TRBJ2-1; D gene unclear. The CDR3 has 14 amino acids. The germline CDR1 and CDR2 sequences are KGHSH and LQKENI. Trimming left V 0 bases short and J 7 bases short, with 10 bases between. This chain's CDR3 is CASSPPTGWNEQFF. DNA for the CDR3: TGTGCCAGCTCACCACCGACGGGTTGGAATGAGCAGTTCTTC.

This clonotype was detected a few times. The chain combines TRBV29-1 with TRBJ2-3; D perhaps matches TRBD2 (7 bases). The ends were cut back, 6 bases at V and 4 bases at J, with 17 bases in the middle. This CDR3 region has 14 residues. Germline-derived CDR1 and CDR2 are SQVTM and ANQGSEA. The CDR3 DNA follows: TGCAGCGTGGGGAGGGGGTCCCACTCAGATACGCAGTATTTT. This codes for CSVGRGSHSDTQYF.

With respect to this clonotype: Since a much larger clone is just one base distant, this may be a read error. The chain employs TRBV6-2 or TRBV6-3 and TRBJ2-5, with 9 nucleotides matching TRBD2. Near its end, the DNA agrees better with TRBJ2-4, so the J call may be wrong. From germline, CDR1 is MNHEY and CDR2 SVGEGT. The CDR3 extends over 17 amino acids. In DNA, the CDR3 is TGTGCCAGCCTCCCGACCGGGCGGGGGGGCGACAAAGACATTCAGTACTTC. This translates into CASLPTGRGGDKDIQYF.

The sample holds a few counts of this clonotype. The V and J genes are TRBV19 and TRBJ2-4; D perhaps matches TRBD1 (6 bases). The J call may be faulty, since TRBJ2-7 better matches the DNA end. CDR3 length equals 14 residues. Germline V gene data show CDR1 as LNHDA and CDR2 as SQIVND (reference sequence). CDR3 bases: TGTGCCAGTAGTATTTACAGGGACACCTACGAGCAGTACTTC. This encodes CASSIYRDTYEQYF.

The CDR3 DNA sequence: TGTGCCACCAGTGGACAGGGGACGGATAGCAATCAGCCCCAGCATTTT. As protein: CATSGQGTDSNQPQHF. V and J are TRBV15 and TRBJ1-5, with TRBD1 identical over 9 bases. Germline assignment: CDR1 LNHNV and CDR2 YYDKDF (reference sequence). V shed 6 bases and J 0 bases; nucleotides not matched to a gene: 6. CDR3 length: 16 residues.

This clonotype was found many times. The CDR3 reads CASSPGGGGADTQYF. As DNA, the CDR3 is TGTGCCAGCAGTCCGGGTGGGGGTGGCGCAGATACGCAGTATTTT. J is TRBJ2-3 and V is TRBV12-3 or TRBV12-4; D tentatively reads TRBD1 or TRBD2 (5 bases each). The CDR3 consists of 15 residues. Between the trimmed V and J ends, which lost 5 bases and 4 bases, there was a span of 16 bases.

To note about this clonotype: A much larger clone lies one base from this, so it may be a read error. The rearrangement joins TRBV6-5 to TRBJ2-7, with TRBD1 as a possible D gene (6 bases). Trimming stripped 7 bases from V and 7 bases from J, with 23 bases between. Germline loops: CDR1 MNHEY, CDR2 SVGAGI. The CDR3 is 15 residues long. The CDR3 bases are TGTGCCAGCAACCCACTGACAGGCCTTCCTGGGGAGCAGTACTTC. Residues: CASNPLTGLPGEQYF.

This clonotype showed up just a few times. V is TRBV30 and J is TRBJ2-7; 7 bases are a match to TRBD1. The tail of the sequence fits TRBJ2-4 better, so the J call may be wrong. The CDR3 totals 13 residues. Germline CDR1 GTSNPN, CDR2 SVGIG (reference sequence). CDR3 nucleotides: TGTGCCTGGGGTAGGGGGCCCTCAGACATTCAGTACTTC. Protein: CAWGRGPSDIQYF.

Ten or more counts support this clonotype. This chain joins TRBV6-1 and TRBJ2-3; TRBD2 might be the D (6 bases). This CDR3 has 15 residues. Germline values: CDR1 MNHNS, CDR2 SASEGT. Between the trimmed V and J ends, which lost 1 base and 2 bases, there was a span of 10 bases. The CDR3 DNA follows: TGTGCCAGCAGTGAAGATCGGGGGTTCACAGATACGCAGTATTTT. Its translation: CASSEDRGFTDTQYF.

Notes on this clonotype: This sequence may be a read error, since a much larger clone differs from it by one base. The chain combines TRBV15 with TRBJ2-7; 7 positions match TRBD1. The ends lost 4 bases at V and 12 bases at J; junction bases unmatched: 15. CDR1 LNHNV and CDR2 YYDKDF come from the germline V gene (reference sequence). This CDR3 has 14 amino acids. CDR3 in amino acids: CATSNPSDRGRVYF. The CDR3 DNA reads as TGTGCCACCAGCAACCCCTCTGATAGGGGGCGTGTGTACTTC.